This T cell receptor beta chain was profiled in a study of breast tumors, draining lymph nodes, adjacent tissues. The lymph nodes were axillary draining lymph nodes from breast cancer patients. CDR1 is DFQATT and CDR2 is SNEGSKA in the germline V gene (reference sequence). The CDR3 length is 14 residues, termini included. About this clonotype: Its antigen is undetermined. The missing conserved phenylalanine or tryptophan at the end of this CDR3 makes a read error likely. The DNA is left out, because the CDR3 cannot be placed on it with certainty; the CDR3 is given as TCRdb lists it.

TCRdb re-analysed the multiplex PCR reads in MiXCR, keeping a single row per CDR3 protein. The sample lists more than 100,000 distinct CDR3 sequences; approximately 20% were seen once. General observations from the study: Luminal-like breast cancer showed significantly greater tumor-nontumor repertoire similarity than basal-like breast cancer did. Tumor TCR diversity was below lymph nodes but above nontumor tissue. Findings are consistent with lymph node origin and intratumoral expansion of most tumor T cells. That most tumor T cells come from lymph nodes remained unproven.

Material: axillary lymph node tissue. The receptor was derived from a female donor with breast cancer. Some clones in this sample may be carry-over from other donors' samples. The rearrangement links TRBV20-1 to TRBJ2-5; the D call of TRBD2 is as the table states it, not checked on the DNA. The CDR3 sequence: CSATGTSGKETLYL.